This T cell receptor (beta chain) comes out of a study of cytomegalovirus exposure and HLA in healthy donors. Points from the study as a whole: As a later analysis showed, a missense DCLRE1C variant was linked to trimming of TCR beta V- and J-genes. Specific recognition of CMV antigens was confirmed in vitro for a few chains (all CMV-associated). Being indistinguishable, some V segments were excluded, TRBV6-2 and TRBV6-3 among them. It was reported in a later analysis that an Asian-associated ancestry cluster showed fewer N-insertions than the approximately 670-donor mean.

Researchers ran the PCR with 60 Vbeta and 13 Jbeta primers. TCRdb keeps only in-frame clones here, not all; method: immunoSEQ multiplex PCR. The sample shows 180,000 or so clones, 60% to 80% of them seen only once. With respect to this clone: Its antigen is undetermined.

The trim removed 6 bases at V and 5 bases at J, leaving 9 bases unmatched. Germline V lookup: CDR1 SGHAT, CDR2 FQNNGV. CDR3 length equals 14 residues. This chain connects TRBV11-2 to TRBJ2-5; 7 bases agree with TRBD2. This receptor was identified in a woman aged 40 to 50 in good health and CMV-seropositive. Specimen: PBMCs. The CDR3 here is CASRGLWGGETQYF. The CDR3 DNA sequence: TGTGCCAGCAGGGGACTATGGGGCGGTGAGACCCAGTACTTC.